This T cell receptor beta chain was sequenced during a study of T cell responses to AZD1222 COVID-19 vaccine. Regarding the study as a whole: A mostly white British donor set with more females was recruited, and clonal diversity was possibly underestimated. Seropositivity was recorded at baseline in only five to seven AZD1222 recipients. Spike-specific TCR depth and breadth grew after two AZD1222 doses.

CDR1 LGHNA and CDR2 YSLEER come from the germline V gene. The CDR3 is made up of 14 amino acids. The junction had 0 bases not matched to a gene; V was cut back by 0 bases and J by 2 bases. The protocol was immunoSEQ multiplex PCR, while the TCRdb copy is restricted to in-frame clones and leaves out a portion. This sample has about 91,000 clones; 92% occur once, and the top ten carry less than 4%. Of note for this clone: Its specificity is not known.

This clonotype was obtained from an adult who received the AZD1222 COVID-19 vaccine. The V gene is TRBV4-3, the J gene TRBJ1-2; 7 nucleotides match TRBD1. Sequences were derived from peripheral blood, sampled 28 days after the second AZD1222 dose. The DNA for the CDR3 is TGCGCCAGCAGCCAAGAACAGGGGAACTATGGCTACACCTTC. Its protein is CASSQEQGNYGYTF.